What follows describes a single TCR beta chain. Its antigen is unknown. Trimming cost V 11 bases and J 3 bases; bases outside gene matches: 4. The CDR3 runs to 12 residues. CDR1 and CDR2 from the germline V gene are KGHDR and SFDVKD. This entry comes from a study of T cell repertoires in cytomegalovirus infection. Study summary: The study used recently identified HLA-C-restricted and well-studied HLA-B-restricted CMV epitopes. CMV infection and matching HLA type were both indicated by public TCR beta signatures.

Study-wide results and caveats: There were HLA-C-restricted CMV-specific TCR beta clonotypes dominating the ex vivo response.

TCRdb re-called the reads through MiXCR, storing one row per CDR3 protein. Here the sample spans about 920,000 distinct CDR3 sequences, roughly 30% being singletons. This receptor was taken from a human donor in good health (CMV status not recorded). Some clones in this sample may be carry-over from other donors' samples. V gene TRBV24-1 combines with J gene TRBJ2-7; 9 positions match TRBD1. Sequencing was performed on cultured CD8+ T cells from PBMCs, taken from culture after CMV antigen stimulation. Here the CDR3 reads CAIWTGVYEQYF. The CDR3 DNA follows: TGTGCCATCTGGACAGGGGTCTACGAGCAGTACTTC.